This note documents a single TCR beta chain sequence. Its antigen is currently not known. Within one base of it there is no much larger clone, and no base qualities were kept. This entry is derived from a study of T cell responses to AZD1222 COVID-19 vaccine (dated by TCRdb to 2020 to 2022). About the full investigation: AZD1222 recipients whose second dose came at about 4 weeks and those whose second dose came at about 12 weeks were combined into one group, since spike-specific TCR depth and breadth did not differ between the two schedules. A total of about 240 trial participants underwent TCR sequencing, of whom 200 to 220 received two doses of AZD1222 and some 26 received two doses of the MenACWY control vaccine. Trial participants were enrolled by age into subgroups of 18-55, 56-69 and 70-plus years, and around 150, 28 and 57 TCR-sequenced participants, respectively, were included in these subgroups.

Study-level results and caveats: Conclusions about previously exposed vaccinees are limited, since just 6 or 7 AZD1222 recipients were seropositive for SARS-CoV-2 at baseline. After two AZD1222 doses, spike-specific TCR breadth and depth were significantly higher than at day 0 and than in MenACWY recipients. The 56-69-year group was small, and its depth increase did not reach significance, likely because of low power. Because no day 14 peak-response samples were available, repertoires were characterized only after the peak T cell response. Most participants were white British and females outnumbered males, and the authors suggested that clonal diversity may have been underestimated. Vaccine-associated CD4 TCRs spanned the whole spike protein, with dominant responses in regions 160-218 and 743-854. Reportedly, almost half of the unique spike-specific TCRs recognized epitopes lying outside the regions that are mutated in the B.1.351 and B.1.1.7 variants.

The CDR3 regions of human TCRbeta chains were subjected to immunosequencing. The authors' pipeline ran thus. Repertoire TCRs were checked for matches against a reference library of SARS-CoV-2-specific TCRs that had been generated using the MIRA antigen-specificity platform. Breadth meant the fraction of unique TCRs that were SARS-CoV-2-associated, whereas depth meant the fraction of total T cells that were SARS-CoV-2-associated. Each spike-specific TCR was assigned to its reactive spike region and to a CD4 or CD8 class using the MIRA data. Log10-transformed breadth and depth values were compared by one-way ANOVA with Sidak's multiple comparisons tests. TCRdb limited this immuneACCESS table to in-frame rearrangements with V and J called. A share of clones is missing; checked studies link under half to unresolved V genes, and the rest is unexplained. The V and J calls and the clone size are those of that table, but D and trimming were determined from the DNA. The sample profile shows about 67,000 clones; around four fifths of them were found once. Approximately 22% of the sample goes to the ten largest clones.

Read against the paper, the sample's time point label means: baseline before first vaccination. Samples from vaccinated people were obtained from the UK trials COV001 and COV002, which included a single-blind randomized controlled phase 2/3 trial of AZD1222 (ChAdOx1 nCoV-19) in healthy adults. For TCRbeta chain sequencing, PBMC samples were collected from trial participants at day 0 and at day 28 after the second dose. According to the germline V gene, CDR1 reads MDHEN and CDR2 reads SYDVKM. The CDR3 contains 13 residues, cysteine and phenylalanine counted. The sequence is cut down to CDR3 DNA, 39 bases in frame from base 1. Deletion took 2 bases off V and 3 bases off J, with a span of 8 bases between the germline ends.

This clonotype was obtained from an adult in good health. The source material was peripheral blood, sampled on day 0 of AZD1222 vaccination. The V and J genes are TRBV28 and TRBJ2-7; matching of 6 bases hints at TRBD1 as the D gene. CDR3 reads: CASSLGGSYEQYF. The nucleotides read TGTGCCAGCAGTTTAGGGGGCAGCTACGAGCAGTACTTC.